Below, 31 T cell receptor beta chains from the same sample are listed, as sequenced in a study of shared clonotypes between healthy human individuals. Terminally differentiated effector memory CD45RA+ cells were excluded by CCR7 positive selection of CD45RO-negative cells. Assay used: immunoSEQ multiplex PCR; TCRdb lists only in-frame clones, some missing. The sample shows hundreds of thousands of clones, 90% to 97% of them seen only once. Sequencing used naive CD8+ T cells sorted from blood. The origin of the receptors is a woman in her twenties or thirties in good health.

The chain is built from TRBV14 and TRBJ2-7; D not resolved. In germline, CDR1 is SGHDN, CDR2 FVKESK. The CDR3 has 14 residues. V lost 1 base and J 2 bases, leaving 9 bases between the germline ends. The CDR3 sequence is CASSQALLPYEQYF. The CDR3 nucleotides read TGTGCCAGCAGCCAAGCCCTACTCCCCTACGAGCAGTACTTC.

This clone was detected only a few times. This chain uses TRBV27 with TRBJ1-2, with D unclear. The CDR3 sequence is 13 residues long. Trimming removed 4 bases at V and 4 bases at J, with 10 bases between. Germline lookup yields CDR1 MNHEY and CDR2 SMNVEV (reference sequence). CDR3 in amino acids: CASSYAESYGYTF. Here the CDR3 DNA reads TGTGCCAGCAGTTATGCAGAGAGCTATGGCTACACCTTC.

The rearrangement uses TRBV29-1 and TRBJ1-1, with unresolved D. V shed 6 bases and J shed 7 bases, with 18 bases lying between them. The germline V gene has CDR1 SQVTM and CDR2 ANQGSEA. The CDR3 runs 13 residues. The CDR3 nucleotides read TGCAGCGTCGCGCCGGGGTGGGGTGATGAAGCTTTCTTT. Its protein is CSVAPGWGDEAFF.

This chain links TRBV7-9 with TRBJ2-1; 10 bases map to TRBD2. Germline V gives CDR1 SEHNR, CDR2 FQNEAQ (reference sequence). The CDR3 has 14 amino acids. Unmatched junction bases numbered 1, after V lost 4 bases and J lost 4 bases. CDR3 nucleotide sequence: TGTGCCAGCAGCTGGACTAGCGGATACAATGAGCAGTTCTTC. Translated, it gives CASSWTSGYNEQFF.

The rearrangement links TRBV11-2 to TRBJ1-3; no definite D call. In germline, CDR1 is SGHAT, CDR2 FQNNGV. V was clipped by 5 bases and J by 0 bases, with 5 bases between them. This CDR3 comprises 13 residues. CDR3 coding DNA: TGTGCCAGCAGCGCGGACTCTGGAAACACCATATATTTT. Amino acid sequence: CASSADSGNTIYF.

The CDR3 spells CSVELSGAGTGELFF. The DNA of the CDR3 is TGCAGCGTTGAATTGTCGGGTGCCGGAACCGGGGAGCTGTTTTTT. This chain joins TRBV29-1 and TRBJ2-2; D is unclear. Germline lookup yields CDR1 SQVTM and CDR2 ANQGSEA. This CDR3 is 15 amino acids long. V was cut by 2 bases and J by 5 bases, with 15 bases left in between.

This clone has a single count. The chain's CDR3 is CASSESYTEAFF. The CDR3, as DNA: TGCGCCAGCAGTGAGTCCTACACTGAAGCTTTCTTT. The genes are TRBV10-2 and TRBJ1-1; D not certain. This CDR3 is 12 amino acids long. The V end was cut by 0 bases, the J end by 3 bases, with 2 bases between. Germline CDR1 is WSHSY and CDR2 is SAAADI.

Regarding this clone: The sample contains more than one DNA sequence encoding this CDR3. The chain has TRBV28 and TRBJ1-1; D uncertain. This CDR3 comprises 13 residues. Germline V gene lookup returns CDR1 MDHEN and CDR2 SYDVKM. Trimming removed 6 bases at V and 1 base at J, with 9 bases between. The CDR3 region has the DNA TGTGCCAGCAGCCGAGACGGGAACACTGAAGCTTTCTTT. Protein: CASSRDGNTEAFF.

This clone has just one count. The chain recombines TRBV6-6 with TRBJ1-4; D ambiguous. V was cut by 7 bases and J by 0 bases, with 12 bases left in between. The CDR3 has 15 residues. Germline V gives CDR1 MNHNY, CDR2 SVGAGI (reference sequence). CDR3 in DNA: TGTGCCAGCAATGAGGATCGGTCAACTAATGAAAAACTGTTTTTT. The encoded protein is CASNEDRSTNEKLFF.

The V gene is TRBV27, the J gene TRBJ2-7; 7 bases are a match to TRBD2. Germline lookup yields CDR1 MNHEY and CDR2 SMNVEV (reference sequence). Germline trimming cut 0 bases from V and 6 bases from J; bases unmatched to any gene: 11. The CDR3 runs 16 residues. Here the CDR3 DNA reads TGTGCCAGCAGTTTATCGGTCGGGGGAGGGTCGAGCGAGCAGTACTTC. Amino acid sequence: CASSLSVGGGSSEQYF.

For this clone: The same CDR3 is also encoded by other DNA sequences in this sample. The chain has TRBV9 and TRBJ2-1; D unresolved. Per the germline V gene, CDR1 is SGDLS and CDR2 is YYNGEE. V was trimmed by 0 bases and J by 1 base, leaving 5 bases between them. CDR3 length equals 14 residues. The CDR3 nucleotides are TGTGCCAGCAGCGTAGAGGGTTCCTACAATGAGCAGTTCTTC. Its translation: CASSVEGSYNEQFF.

This chain links TRBV27 with TRBJ2-2, with unresolved D. The CDR3 loop spans 14 amino acids. V was clipped by 5 bases and J by 7 bases, with 14 bases between them. Germline assignment: CDR1 MNHEY and CDR2 SMNVEV (reference sequence). CDR3 nucleotides: TGTGCCAGCAGTCTTGAGGCTAACCTCGGGGAGCTGTTTTTT. Its translation is CASSLEANLGELFF.

This clone has more than one count but fewer than ten. The J gene is TRBJ1-2, the V gene TRBV5-4; possibly TRBD1 for D (5 bases). The CDR3 runs 15 residues. Trimming took off 0 bases at V and 2 bases at J, with 11 bases between the two ends. Germline V CDR1 and CDR2: SGHNT, YYREEE (reference sequence). This chain's CDR3 is CASSLEGSPNYGYTF. CDR3 coding DNA: TGTGCCAGCAGCTTGGAGGGGAGTCCCAACTATGGCTACACCTTC. Variable domain in full (rest from reference TRBV5-4 and TRBJ1-2): ETGVTQSPTHLIKTRGQQVTLRCSSQSGHNTVSWYQQALGQGPQFIFQYYREEENGRGNFPPRFSGLQFPNYSSELNVNALELDDSALYLCASSLEGSPNYGYTFGSGTRLTVV.

The chain links TRBV27 to TRBJ2-2, with 12 bases matching TRBD2. With 3 bases clipped from V and 0 bases from J, the junction kept 5 bases outside the gene matches. CDR3 length: 18 amino acids. Germline loops: CDR1 MNHEY, CDR2 SMNVEV (reference sequence). DNA of the CDR3: TGTGCCAGCAGTTTGGTACTAGCGGGAGGTTCGAACACCGGGGAGCTGTTTTTT. It encodes CASSLVLAGGSNTGELFF.

This chain connects TRBV13 to TRBJ2-7, with a possible D match to TRBD1 (6 bases). V gave up 4 bases and J gave up 7 bases, with 17 bases separating them. CDR3 length: 14 residues. CDR1 is PRHDT, CDR2 FYEKMQ, per germline (reference sequence). This CDR3 is CASSYWTARREQYF. For the CDR3, the DNA is TGTGCCAGCAGCTACTGGACAGCCCGGAGAGAGCAGTACTTC.

V usage is TRBV5-8 and J usage is TRBJ2-5, with 9 bases that match TRBD1. V was pared by 3 bases and J by 3 bases, with 3 bases of the junction left unmatched. The CDR3 runs 14 residues. Germline lookup yields CDR1 SGHTS and CDR2 YDEGEE. The CDR3 sequence: CASSSGQGEETQYF. Here the CDR3 DNA reads TGTGCCAGCAGCTCGGGACAGGGAGAAGAGACCCAGTACTTC.

There are a few counts of this clone. The chain recombines TRBV19 with TRBJ1-3; a possible D gene is TRBD1 (6 bases). CDR1 is LNHDA, CDR2 SQIVND, per germline (reference sequence). The CDR3 totals 16 residues. Trimming cost V 4 bases and J 0 bases, with 13 bases left between them. The CDR3 loop reads CASSTWTVSSGNTIYF. CDR3 in DNA: TGTGCCAGTAGTACTTGGACAGTCAGCTCTGGAAACACCATATATTTT.

The chain joins TRBV5-4 to TRBJ2-1, with no clear D. Trimming removed 1 base at V and 2 bases at J, with 7 bases between. CDR1 and CDR2 from the germline V gene are SGHNT and YYREEE (reference sequence). This CDR3 is built from 14 residues. The DNA for the CDR3 is TGTGCCAGCAGCTTGCCGAATCCCTACAATGAGCAGTTCTTC. It is translated as CASSLPNPYNEQFF.

This clone was seen once. The V call is TRBV2, the J call TRBJ2-7; D is unresolved. The V and J ends lost 4 bases and 1 base respectively, with 8 bases between them. Germline-derived CDR1 and CDR2 are SNHLY and FYNNEI. The CDR3 is 13 residues long. CDR3 DNA: TGTGCCAGCAGTGGTCCTCCTTCCTACGAGCAGTACTTC. Protein sequence: CASSGPPSYEQYF.

The chain employs TRBV27 and TRBJ2-3; D is unresolved. Trimming removed 1 base at V and 1 base at J, with 3 bases between. Germline CDR1 reads MNHEY; CDR2 reads SMNVEV (reference sequence). CDR3 length: 13 residues. The CDR3 coding sequence is TGTGCCAGCAGTTTATTCGGCACAGATACGCAGTATTTT. Translating it yields CASSLFGTDTQYF.

This clone was picked up one time. The rearrangement uses TRBV15 and TRBJ2-3; possible D gene TRBD2, 5 bases. CDR3 length: 13 residues. Germline lookup yields CDR1 LNHNV and CDR2 YYDKDF (reference sequence). V lost 4 bases, J lost 3 bases, and 8 bases lay in between. CDR3 sequence (DNA): TGTGCCACCAGCACGACTAATACAGATACGCAGTATTTT. It specifies CATSTTNTDTQYF.

This chain links TRBV15 with TRBJ2-1; TRBD2 agrees at 13 bases. Germline V lookup: CDR1 LNHNV, CDR2 YYDKDF (reference sequence). The CDR3 spans 15 residues. V gave up 5 bases and J gave up 4 bases; unmatched junction bases: 2. The CDR3: CATSGTSGNYNEQFF. The CDR3 nucleotides are TGTGCCACCAGCGGGACTAGCGGGAATTACAATGAGCAGTTCTTC.

J is TRBJ2-1 and V is TRBV11-2, with 10 nucleotides matching TRBD2. The germline V gene has CDR1 SGHAT and CDR2 FQNNGV. J lost 8 bases, V lost 4 bases, and 8 bases had no gene match. CDR3 length: 15 amino acids. CDR3 sequence: CASSSLAGVLDEQFF. CDR3 nucleotides: TGTGCCAGCAGCTCCCTAGCGGGAGTGTTAGATGAGCAGTTCTTC.

The rearrangement uses TRBV11-2 and TRBJ1-5; TRBD1 matches 7 bases. CDR3 length equals 15 residues. V shed 1 base, J shed 3 bases, and the junction held 3 bases outside the gene matches. CDR1 is SGHAT, CDR2 FQNNGV, per germline. CDR3 bases: TGTGCCAGCAGCTTAGGACAGGGAGACAATCAGCCCCAGCATTTT. Encoded protein: CASSLGQGDNQPQHF.

The J gene is TRBJ2-7, the V gene TRBV9; no clear D. V was clipped by 4 bases and J by 4 bases, with 18 bases between them. This CDR3 is built from 15 residues. Germline V gives CDR1 SGDLS, CDR2 YYNGEE. The CDR3 DNA reads as TGTGCCAGCAGCCTCGGTGGGGAAGTAGGGTACGAGCAGTACTTC. Protein: CASSLGGEVGYEQYF.

The chain couples TRBV28 to TRBJ2-7; D possibly corresponds to TRBD1 (6 bases). The V gene's germline CDR1 is MDHEN and CDR2 SYDVKM. This CDR3 has 13 residues. Trimming removed 10 bases at V and 9 bases at J, with 22 bases between. The CDR3 sequence is CATRPGQSVTQYF. Written as DNA, the CDR3 is TGTGCCACCAGACCGGGACAAAGCGTGACGCAGTACTTC.

V gene TRBV27 combines with J gene TRBJ2-3; D remains unclear. CDR1 and CDR2 (germline): MNHEY, SMNVEV (reference sequence). V shed 1 base and J shed 6 bases, with 23 bases lying between them. CDR3 length equals 18 residues. The CDR3: CASSLLARSVKFHDTQYF. In DNA, the CDR3 is TGTGCCAGCAGTTTATTGGCTCGGAGCGTGAAGTTCCACGATACGCAGTATTTT.

The V gene is TRBV11-2, the J gene TRBJ1-2, with D maybe TRBD1 (6 bases). Deletions cut 7 bases from V and 7 bases from J, with 16 bases between. Germline V CDR1 and CDR2: SGHAT, FQNNGV. This CDR3 spans 13 amino acids. As DNA, the CDR3 is TGTGCCAGCACCCAAAGGGACACTAGTGGCTACACCTTC. It encodes CASTQRDTSGYTF.

The chain joins TRBV4-1 to TRBJ2-7, with TRBD2 matching over 11 bases. The trim removed 0 bases at V and 2 bases at J, leaving 9 bases unmatched. The CDR3 spans 18 residues. CDR1 and CDR2 from the germline V gene are MGHRA and YSYEKL. The chain's CDR3 is CASSQDVWTSGSTYEQYF. The CDR3 nucleotides read TGCGCCAGCAGCCAAGATGTTTGGACTAGCGGGTCTACCTACGAGCAGTACTTC.

J is TRBJ1-2 and V is TRBV28; TRBD1 matches 9 bases. The J segment lost 13 bases and the V segment lost 9 bases, leaving 9 bases of the junction unmatched. CDR1 MDHEN and CDR2 SYDVKM come from the germline V gene. The CDR3 contains 11 residues. The chain's CDR3 is CASGTGYSSTF. The CDR3 nucleotides are TGTGCCAGTGGGACAGGGTATTCTTCCACCTTC.

This sequence joins TRBV27 and TRBJ2-7; 11 bases are a match to TRBD2. CDR1 is MNHEY, CDR2 SMNVEV, per germline (reference sequence). J lost 2 bases, V lost 0 bases, and 0 bases had no gene match. The CDR3 is 15 amino acids. The CDR3 is CASSLSSGRAYEQYF. The CDR3 nucleotides are TGTGCCAGCAGTTTATCTAGCGGGAGGGCCTACGAGCAGTACTTC.